Listed below are T cell receptor beta chains from one sample, sequenced in a study of cytomegalovirus exposure and HLA in healthy donors. Some clones are missing from TCRdb's copy, which holds only in-frame ones; the method was immunoSEQ multiplex PCR. The sample lists around 120,000 clones; about 83% were seen once. Sequenced sample: PBMCs. The receptors were sampled from a woman aged 40 to 50 in good health and CMV-seropositive. CDR3s include the opening cysteine and the closing phenylalanine or tryptophan. The D gene is left open where the match is weak. Not every row has a clone size; where given, it reads once, few, many or a size class.

d_gene	v_gene	abundance	j_gene	CDR3nt	CDR3aa
-	TRBV10-2	few	TRBJ1-4	TGCGCCAGCAGTGCTCGGTTTGAAAAACTGTTTTTT	CASSARFEKLFF
-	TRBV6-1	-	TRBJ2-7	TGTGCCAGCCGCGCGGGGGCAGCCTACGAGCAGTACTTC	CASRAGAAYEQYF
-	TRBV11-2	once	TRBJ2-7	TGTGCCAGCAGCCCGGTAGGTCCGGAGTGGAACGAGCAGTACTTC	CASSPVGPEWNEQYF
TRBD1	TRBV19	once	TRBJ1-1	TGTGCCAGTAGTAGACAGGGGAGCACTGAAGCTTTCTTT	CASSRQGSTEAFF
-	TRBV21-1	-	TRBJ2-3	TGTGCCAGCAGCAAAGTCGACAGGGTTGGGACAGATACGCAGTATTTT	CASSKVDRVGTDTQYF
-	TRBV7-3	once	TRBJ2-3	TGTGCCAGCAGCTTAGGTGGGGGAGGCCCAGATACGCAGTATTTT	CASSLGGGGPDTQYF
TRBD1	TRBV10-3	-	TRBJ2-7	TGTGCCATCAGTGAAGGGGGGGGACAGGGAACCTACGAGCAGTACTTC	CAISEGGGQGTYEQYF
-	TRBV11-2	-	TRBJ2-7	TGTGCCAGCAGCTTAGGCAGGGCCTCCTACGAGCAGTACTTC	CASSLGRASYEQYF
-	TRBV11-2	-	TRBJ2-5	TGTGCCAGCAGCCCAATCGACAGCCAAGAGACCCAGTACTTC	CASSPIDSQETQYF
-	TRBV18	-	TRBJ1-1	TGTGCCAGCTCACCCTACCAGGTGATCACTGAAGCTTTCTTT	CASSPYQVITEAFF
TRBD1	TRBV6-5	-	TRBJ1-5	TGTGCCACCTCCCGGGACAGTCTAAATCAGCCCCAGCATTTT	CATSRDSLNQPQHF
-	TRBV11-2	-	TRBJ1-5	TGTGCCAGCAGCTTAGATCTTCGGGGTCAGCCCCAGCATTTT	CASSLDLRGQPQHF
-	TRBV2	-	TRBJ2-7	TGTGCCAGCAAGGTTGAAGCGGACGCCTACGAGCAGTACTTC	CASKVEADAYEQYF
TRBD1	TRBV10-3	-	TRBJ1-2	TGTGCCACCACCTTCACAGGGGCCTATGGCTACACCTTC	CATTFTGAYGYTF
TRBD2	TRBV13	-	TRBJ2-7	TGTGCCAGCAGCTCTAGCGGGTGGAGCGAGCAGTACTTC	CASSSSGWSEQYF
TRBD2	TRBV19	-	TRBJ2-1	TGTGCCAGTAGTGCGACTAGCGGGAGGAAAAACAATGAGCAGTTCTTC	CASSATSGRKNNEQFF
TRBD2	TRBV6-1	-	TRBJ2-3	TGTGCCAGCAGTTGGACTAGCGGGGCCACAGATACGCAGTATTTT	CASSWTSGATDTQYF
TRBD1	TRBV5-1	-	TRBJ1-2	TGCGCCAGCAGCTTGGAGGGGACAGGGGAATGGGGTGGCTACACCTTC	CASSLEGTGEWGGYTF
TRBD1	TRBV9	-	TRBJ1-2	TGTGCCAGCAGAGATGACAGGGCCCATGGCTATGGCTACACCTTC	CASRDDRAHGYGYTF
TRBD1	TRBV2	-	TRBJ1-4	TGTGCCAGCAGCGGACAGGGCTATGGAAAACTGTTTTTT	CASSGQGYGKLFF
TRBD1	TRBV30	-	TRBJ2-7	TGTGCCTGGATTGGCGGACAGGGGGCGACTAGGAGGGCCTACGAGCAGTACTTC	CAWIGGQGATRRAYEQYF
TRBD2	TRBV7-9	-	TRBJ2-3	TGTGCCAGCAGCTTAGGCTCTAGCGGGAGACCCACAGATACGCAGTATTTT	CASSLGSSGRPTDTQYF
-	TRBV10-3	once	TRBJ1-1	TGTGCCACCGGCGGGACGGCGAACACTGAAGCTTTCTTT	CATGGTANTEAFF
TRBD1	TRBV9	few	TRBJ2-5	TGTGCCAGCAGCGTAGCGGGTTGGACAGGGGAAGAGACCCAGTACTTC	CASSVAGWTGEETQYF
TRBD1	TRBV7-2	-	TRBJ2-7	TGTGCCAGCAGCTTTAGGTCCCCGGGACAGGGCAACGAGCAGTACTTC	CASSFRSPGQGNEQYF
TRBD2	TRBV4-2	-	TRBJ2-5	TGTGCCAGCAGCCTTTCCCTAACTAGCGGTCAAGAGACCCAGTACTTC	CASSLSLTSGQETQYF
TRBD1	TRBV4-1	-	TRBJ2-5	TGCGCCAGCAGCCAATTGACAGGGGGGGATAGTAAGGAGACCCAGTACTTC	CASSQLTGGDSKETQYF
TRBD2	TRBV7-2	-	TRBJ2-3	TGTGCCAGCAGCTTAGTTTGGCAGCGGGAGCTTACAGATACGCAGTATTTT	CASSLVWQRELTDTQYF
TRBD2	TRBV5-1	-	TRBJ2-7	TGCGCCAGCAGCTTGGGACTAGCGGGGGCCTCCTACGAGCAGTACTTC	CASSLGLAGASYEQYF
TRBD2	TRBV5-1	-	TRBJ2-5	TGCGCCAGCAGCTTGAGGGGGACTAGCGGGAGAAGTGCGGAGACCCAGTACTTC	CASSLRGTSGRSAETQYF
-	TRBV4-1	-	TRBJ2-3	TGCGCCAGCAGCCAAGACGTCGCTTTAGTCGGTGATACGCAGTATTTT	CASSQDVALVGDTQYF
TRBD1	TRBV5-1	-	TRBJ2-7	TGCGCCAGCAGCTTATCAGAGGGGGCCATGGAGCAGTACTTC	CASSLSEGAMEQYF
TRBD1	TRBV27	-	TRBJ1-6	TGTGCCAGCAGTTCTCAAAGACAGGGCTCCTATAATTCACCCCTCCACTTT	CASSSQRQGSYNSPLHF
TRBD1	TRBV29-1	-	TRBJ2-2	TGCAGCGTCGCCTCAGGGGACAGGGCCCTCACCGGGGAGCTGTTTTTT	CSVASGDRALTGELFF
TRBD2	TRBV9	-	TRBJ2-3	TGTGCCAGCAGCGTATCTAGCGGGACCGCAGATACGCAGTATTTT	CASSVSSGTADTQYF
TRBD2	TRBV7-8	-	TRBJ2-7	TGTGCCAGCAGCTTACTAGCGGGGACCAAGTACGAGCAGTACTTC	CASSLLAGTKYEQYF
TRBD1	TRBV27	-	TRBJ1-2	TGTGCCAGCAGTTTATCCCCTTGGACAGGGGGGCCTAACTATGGCTACACCTTC	CASSLSPWTGGPNYGYTF
-	TRBV19	-	TRBJ1-2	TGTGCCAGTAGCCCCCTCGCCGGGGGGATAAAGGGTGGCTACACCTTC	CASSPLAGGIKGGYTF
-	TRBV12-5	-	TRBJ1-1	TGTGCTAGTGGGGAGCGGCGTGAAGCTTTCTTT	CASGERREAFF